This T cell receptor beta chain was obtained from a study of cytomegalovirus exposure and HLA in healthy donors. Broader study findings: TCR beta sequences numbering 15,000 to 20,000 were associated with HLA alleles at 0.05 false discovery rate in a later analysis.

For this clone: Its cognate antigen is unknown.

Use of 60 Vbeta and 13 Jbeta primers characterized the PCR. Clones were sequenced by immunoSEQ multiplex PCR, and TCRdb holds only the in-frame ones, with some missing. The sample has over 130,000 clones; roughly four fifths are singletons. The CDR3 has 16 residues. The J segment lost 12 bases and the V segment lost 5 bases, leaving 11 bases of the junction unmatched. CDR1 and CDR2 from the germline V gene are SGHNT and YYREEE (reference sequence). The TCR originated in a man younger than 45 in good health and CMV-seropositive. The J gene is TRBJ2-1, the V gene TRBV5-4; 16 bases are a match to TRBD2. Sequencing was carried out using PBMCs. DNA of the CDR3: TGTGCCAGCAGTTATGGGGGACTAGCGGGAGGGAGGGTGCAGTTCTTC. Translating it yields CASSYGGLAGGRVQFF.